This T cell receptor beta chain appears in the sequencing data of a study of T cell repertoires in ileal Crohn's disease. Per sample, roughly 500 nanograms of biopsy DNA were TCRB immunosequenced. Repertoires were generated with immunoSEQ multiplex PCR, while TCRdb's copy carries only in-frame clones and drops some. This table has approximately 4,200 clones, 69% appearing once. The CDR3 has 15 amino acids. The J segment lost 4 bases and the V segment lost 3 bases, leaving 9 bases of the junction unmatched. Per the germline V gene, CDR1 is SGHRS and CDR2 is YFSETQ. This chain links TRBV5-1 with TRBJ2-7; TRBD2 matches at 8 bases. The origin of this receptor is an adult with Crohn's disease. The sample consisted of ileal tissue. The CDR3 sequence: CASSSSSGGAYEQYF. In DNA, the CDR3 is TGCGCCAGCAGCTCCTCATCCGGGGGGGCTTACGAGCAGTACTTC.